The following is a T cell receptor beta chain sequence with its context. Source study methods: How many nucleated cells were present was estimated from reference gene primer amplification. Data came from immunoSEQ multiplex PCR; TCRdb stores just in-frame clones and leaves some out. V and J calls and clone size are copied from that table; D and trimming were computed from the DNA. This table has approximately 20,000 clones, 65% to 90% appearing once. The sample belongs to a study of blood T cell repertoires in COVID-19. Across the study: PBMCs, B-cell-depleted T cells, or T cells were the source of the cDNA or gDNA that made up the material.

Losses at the gene ends were 6 bases for V and 5 bases for J; bases not matched to a gene: 11. Germline V lookup: CDR1 MNHEY, CDR2 SMNVEV (reference sequence). The CDR3 loop spans 15 amino acids. The sequence was collected from a man over 45 with active COVID-19. The gene calls are TRBV27 and TRBJ2-7, with 9 bases identical to TRBD1. Sequencing was done on a sample of peripheral blood. The CDR3 bases are TGTGCCAGCAGAACTGGTCGGGACAGGGACCACGAGCAGTACTTC. This sequence encodes CASRTGRDRDHEQYF.